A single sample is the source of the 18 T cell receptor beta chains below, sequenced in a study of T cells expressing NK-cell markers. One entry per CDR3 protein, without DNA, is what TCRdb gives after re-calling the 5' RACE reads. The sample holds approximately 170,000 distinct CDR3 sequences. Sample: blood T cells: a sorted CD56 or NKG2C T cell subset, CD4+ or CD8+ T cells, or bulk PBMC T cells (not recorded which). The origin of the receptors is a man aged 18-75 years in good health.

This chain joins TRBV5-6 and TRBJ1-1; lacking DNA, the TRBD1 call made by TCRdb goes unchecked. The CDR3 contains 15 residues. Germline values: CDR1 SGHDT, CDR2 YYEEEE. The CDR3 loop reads CASSLRTGGNTEAFF.

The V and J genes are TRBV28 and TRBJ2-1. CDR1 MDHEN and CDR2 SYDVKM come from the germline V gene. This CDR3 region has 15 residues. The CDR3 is CASRTQISSYNEQFF.

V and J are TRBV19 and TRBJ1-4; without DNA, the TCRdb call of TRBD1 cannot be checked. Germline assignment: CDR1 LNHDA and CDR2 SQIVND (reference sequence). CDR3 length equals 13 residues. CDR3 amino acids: CASRNRVHEKLFF.

The chain's CDR3 is CASSSRQHYYEQYF. The V call is TRBV7-9, the J call TRBJ2-7; without DNA, the TCRdb call of TRBD1 cannot be checked. The CDR3 contains 14 residues. Germline lookup yields CDR1 SEHNR and CDR2 FQNEAQ (reference sequence). The full variable domain, completed using reference TRBV7-9 and TRBJ2-7, is DTGVSQNPRHKITKRGQNVTFRCDPISEHNRLYWYRQTLGQGPEFLTYFQNEAQLEKSRLLSDRFSAERPKGSFSTLEIQRTEQGDSAMYLCASSSRQHYYEQYFGPGTRLTVT.

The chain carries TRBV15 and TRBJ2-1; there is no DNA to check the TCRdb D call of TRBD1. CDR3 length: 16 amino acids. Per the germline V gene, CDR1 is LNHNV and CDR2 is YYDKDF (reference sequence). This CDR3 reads CATSSSYRDSYNEQFF.

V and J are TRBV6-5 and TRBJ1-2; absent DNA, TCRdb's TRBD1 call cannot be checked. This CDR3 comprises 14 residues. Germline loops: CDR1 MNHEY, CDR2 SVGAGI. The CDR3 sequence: CASSLGETGVGYTF.

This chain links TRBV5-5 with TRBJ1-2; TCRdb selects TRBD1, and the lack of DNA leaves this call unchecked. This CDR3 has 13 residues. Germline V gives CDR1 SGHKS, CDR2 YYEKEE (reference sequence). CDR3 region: CASSTSSGSGYTF.

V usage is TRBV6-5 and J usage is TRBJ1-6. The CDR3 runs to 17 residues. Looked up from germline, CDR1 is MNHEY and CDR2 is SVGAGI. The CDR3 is CASSYSLLMLSAAPLHF.

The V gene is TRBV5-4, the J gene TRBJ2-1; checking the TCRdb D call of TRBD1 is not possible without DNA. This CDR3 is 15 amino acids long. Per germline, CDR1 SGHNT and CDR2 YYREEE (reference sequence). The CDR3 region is CASSPHPQGYNEQFF.

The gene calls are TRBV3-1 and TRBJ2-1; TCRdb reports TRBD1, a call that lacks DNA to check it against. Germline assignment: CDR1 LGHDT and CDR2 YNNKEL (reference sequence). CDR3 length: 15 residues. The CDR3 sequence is CASSHPGGAEGEQFF.

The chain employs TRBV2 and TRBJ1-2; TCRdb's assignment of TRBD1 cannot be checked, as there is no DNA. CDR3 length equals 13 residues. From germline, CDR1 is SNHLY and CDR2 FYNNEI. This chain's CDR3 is CAIRMGRADGYTF. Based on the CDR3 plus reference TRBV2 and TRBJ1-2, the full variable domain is EPEVTQTPSHQVTQMGQEVILRCVPISNHLYFYWYRQILGQKVEFLVSFYNNEISEKSEIFDDQFSVERPDGSNFTLKIRSTKLEDSAMYFCAIRMGRADGYTFGSGTRLTVV.

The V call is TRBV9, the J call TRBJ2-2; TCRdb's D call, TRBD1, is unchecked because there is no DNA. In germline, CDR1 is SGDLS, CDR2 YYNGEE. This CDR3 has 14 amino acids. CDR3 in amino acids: CASSVYRDTGELFF.

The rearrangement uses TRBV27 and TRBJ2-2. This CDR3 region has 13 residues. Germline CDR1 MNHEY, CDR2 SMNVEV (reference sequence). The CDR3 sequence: CASSLGSGGELFF.

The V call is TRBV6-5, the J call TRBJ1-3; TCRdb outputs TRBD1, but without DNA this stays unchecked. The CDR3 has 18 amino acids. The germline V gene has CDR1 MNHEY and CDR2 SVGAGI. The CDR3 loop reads CASSFPTTLDRERNTIYF.

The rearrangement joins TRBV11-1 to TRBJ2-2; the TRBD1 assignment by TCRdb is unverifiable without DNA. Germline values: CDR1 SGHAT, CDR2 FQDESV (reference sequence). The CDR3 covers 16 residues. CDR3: CASSPGTGLNTGELFF.

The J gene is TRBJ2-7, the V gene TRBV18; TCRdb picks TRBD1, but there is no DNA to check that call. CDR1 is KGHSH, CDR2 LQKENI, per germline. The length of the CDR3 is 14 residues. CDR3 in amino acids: CASSPGTDLYEQYF.

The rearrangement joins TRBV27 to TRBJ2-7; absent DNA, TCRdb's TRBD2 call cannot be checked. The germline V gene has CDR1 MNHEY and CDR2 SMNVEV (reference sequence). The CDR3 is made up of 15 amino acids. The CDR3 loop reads CASRPHWDSYYEQYF.

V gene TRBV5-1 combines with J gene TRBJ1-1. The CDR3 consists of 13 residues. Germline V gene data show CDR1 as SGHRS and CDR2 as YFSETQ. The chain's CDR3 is CASSLGAGGEAFF.